This entry lists 4 T cell receptor beta chains sequenced from one sample in a study of shared clonotypes between healthy human individuals. Sequencing used immunoSEQ multiplex PCR; TCRdb keeps in-frame clones, though not all of them. Of more than 450,000 clones detected, less than 85% appear once; the ten largest clones hold about an eighth. The specimen sequenced was PBMCs. The receptors come from a woman aged 35 to 49 in good health. Some clones in this sample may be carry-over from other donors' samples.

This clone was seen a handful of times. This sample also contains other DNA sequences that code for the same CDR3. The DNA of the CDR3 is TGTGCCAGTCTAACCGGGACAGGGAACACCGGGGAGCTGTTTTTT. Amino acid sequence: CASLTGTGNTGELFF. The chain is built from TRBV19 and TRBJ2-2; 8 bases match TRBD1. CDR1 LNHDA and CDR2 SQIVND come from the germline V gene (reference sequence). The CDR3 runs to 15 residues. Germline trimming cut 8 bases from V and 1 base from J; bases unmatched to any gene: 6.

The chain joins TRBV10-2 to TRBJ1-2; D perhaps matches TRBD1 (5 bases). The CDR3 runs to 14 residues. Trimming pared 2 bases from V and 5 bases from J, leaving 12 bases between. Per germline, CDR1 WSHSY and CDR2 SAAADI. The DNA of the CDR3 is TGCGCCAGCAGTGAGAGTGGTGAGGGGTATGGCTACACCTTC. Its translation: CASSESGEGYGYTF.

The V and J genes are TRBV20-1 and TRBJ1-2, with D hard to call. This CDR3 has 11 amino acids. V was pared by 2 bases and J by 6 bases, with 7 bases between. Germline CDR1 is DFQATT and CDR2 is SNEGSKA (reference sequence). The DNA for the CDR3 is TGCAGTGCTAGATTGAGGGATGGCTACACCTTC. Protein sequence: CSARLRDGYTF.

There are a few counts of this clone. The rearrangement uses TRBV7-2 and TRBJ2-7, with TRBD2 matching over 12 bases. Unmatched junction bases numbered 6, after V lost 5 bases and J lost 4 bases. Germline V gene lookup returns CDR1 SGHTA and CDR2 FQGNSA. The length of the CDR3 is 15 residues. The DNA for the CDR3 is TGTGCCAGCAGCCAGACCCTAGCGGGAGGGTACGAGCAGTACTTC. It encodes CASSQTLAGGYEQYF.